Each of the 21 T cell receptor beta chains below was sequenced from the same sample in a study of T cell repertoires in cytomegalovirus infection. The antigens of these receptors remain unknown. TCRdb reprocessed the reads via MiXCR and lists one record per CDR3 protein. The table lists about 700,000 distinct CDR3 sequences, 30% to 35% of them singletons. The sequenced sample was cultured PBMCs, obtained from culture after CMV antigen stimulation. These receptors all come from a human donor in good health (CMV status not recorded). Some clones in this sample may be carry-over from other donors' samples.

The gene calls are TRBV19 and TRBJ2-1, with 12 bases matching TRBD2. The CDR3 spans 19 residues. The V gene's germline CDR1 is LNHDA and CDR2 SQIVND (reference sequence). V lost 10 bases, J lost 6 bases, and 22 bases stayed unmatched. CDR3 bases: TGTGCCACCGGAGCGACTAGCGGGAGTCCCCTGCTACTACCCAATGAGCAGTTCTTC. It encodes CATGATSGSPLLLPNEQFF.

The table lists this clonotype with a few counts. The J gene is TRBJ2-5, the V gene TRBV25-1; D is unclear. Germline lookup yields CDR1 MGHDK and CDR2 SYGVNS. Deletions cut 3 bases from V and 4 bases from J, with 18 bases between. The CDR3 consists of 16 residues. CDR3 coding DNA: TGTGCCAGCAGTGAGAGTAGCTTACGGTCGCGAGAGACCCAGTACTTC. Protein product: CASSESSLRSRETQYF.

The V and J genes are TRBV12-3 or TRBV12-4 and TRBJ2-3; 10 nucleotides match TRBD2. The V segment lost 5 bases and the J segment 6 bases; nucleotides outside the gene matches: 14. The CDR3 is 17 amino acids. The CDR3 sequence: CASSGRSGRQGGDTQYF. CDR3 coding DNA: TGTGCCAGCAGTGGCCGTAGCGGGAGGCAGGGGGGCGATACGCAGTATTTT.

The chain is built from TRBV20-1 and TRBJ1-2; 7 bases fit TRBD1. CDR1 is DFQATT and CDR2 is SNEGSKA in the germline V gene (reference sequence). The CDR3 contains 13 residues. V shed 0 bases, J shed 10 bases, and the junction held 8 bases outside the gene matches. CDR3 amino acids: CSARDGSGGPYTF. The CDR3 DNA reads as TGCAGTGCTAGAGATGGGTCAGGGGGTCCCTACACCTTC.

This clonotype was seen a few times. The rearrangement uses TRBV7-6 and TRBJ2-1; D is possibly TRBD1 or TRBD2 (5 bases each). V lost 1 base and J 2 bases, leaving 12 bases between the germline ends. This CDR3 spans 16 amino acids. Germline V gene lookup returns CDR1 SGHVS and CDR2 FNYEAQ. As DNA, the CDR3 is TGTGCCAGCAGCTTAGGGGGCGTCGGGGCCTACAATGAGCAGTTCTTC. This encodes CASSLGGVGAYNEQFF.

V is TRBV6-1 and J is TRBJ1-1, with TRBD1 identical over 7 bases. The J segment lost 5 bases and the V segment lost 4 bases, leaving 4 bases of the junction unmatched. The germline V gene has CDR1 MNHNS and CDR2 SASEGT. The CDR3 is 13 residues long. CDR3 amino acids: CASSGRGRTEAFF. CDR3 in DNA: TGTGCCAGCAGTGGCAGGGGGAGGACTGAAGCTTTCTTT.

The chain has TRBV29-1 and TRBJ1-1; D is perhaps TRBD1 (5 bases). Looked up from germline, CDR1 is SQVTM and CDR2 is ANQGSEA. There are 13 residues in the CDR3. The V end lost 2 bases, the J end lost 5 bases, and 12 bases lay between the germline ends. The CDR3: CSVESQGSTEAFF. The CDR3 coding sequence is TGCAGCGTTGAATCCCAGGGAAGTACTGAAGCTTTCTTT.

This clonotype has a handful of counts. V gene TRBV10-3 combines with J gene TRBJ2-7; D perhaps matches TRBD2 (6 bases). The CDR3 covers 14 residues. Trimming left V 1 base short and J 5 bases short, with 12 bases between. Germline V gene data show CDR1 as ENHRY and CDR2 as SYGVKD. CDR3 residues: CAISELTSSNEQYF. In nucleotides, the CDR3 is TGTGCCATCAGTGAGTTAACTAGCTCGAACGAGCAGTACTTC.

This chain links TRBV7-2 with TRBJ2-1; TRBD2 matches at 8 bases. CDR3 size: 15 residues. V dropped 1 base and J dropped 8; count of bases not matched to a gene: 7. Per germline, CDR1 SGHTA and CDR2 FQGNSA. The CDR3 loop is CASSLGGGLHHEQFF. In DNA form, the CDR3 reads TGTGCCAGCAGCTTAGGCGGGGGGCTTCACCATGAGCAGTTCTTC.

In this sample, this clonotype turned up a few times. The chain carries TRBV7-9 and TRBJ2-3; a weak D match, TRBD1 (5 bases). The germline V gene encodes CDR1 SEHNR and CDR2 FQNEAQ (reference sequence). The CDR3 has 16 residues. Trimming pared 2 bases from V and 1 base from J, leaving 13 bases between. CDR3 sequence: CASSLTRALRTDTQYF. The CDR3 DNA follows: TGTGCCAGCAGCTTAACCAGGGCTCTGCGCACAGATACGCAGTATTTT.

Only a few counts were recorded for this clonotype. This sequence joins TRBV20-1 and TRBJ1-2; TRBD1 matches at 11 bases. The length of the CDR3 is 18 residues. CDR1 is DFQATT, CDR2 SNEGSKA, per germline (reference sequence). The V segment lost 1 base and the J segment 0 bases; nucleotides outside the gene matches: 10. The CDR3, as DNA: TGCAGTGCTAGAGGGTCCTCGGGACAGGGGGAGGCTAACTATGGCTACACCTTC. Translation gives CSARGSSGQGEANYGYTF.

This clonotype was recorded a few times. This chain uses TRBV20-1 with TRBJ2-1; D tentatively reads TRBD1 or TRBD2 (5 bases each). Germline CDR1 DFQATT, CDR2 SNEGSKA (reference sequence). Trimming took off 2 bases at V and 0 bases at J, with 17 bases between the two ends. The CDR3 is 17 amino acids. DNA for the CDR3: TGCAGTGCTAGAAGGGACCTTTGGCGGAGCTCCTACAATGAGCAGTTCTTC. The encoded protein is CSARRDLWRSSYNEQFF.

The rearrangement joins TRBV12-3 or TRBV12-4 to TRBJ1-2, with 7 bases identical to TRBD1. This CDR3 comprises 14 residues. J gave up 13 bases and V 2 bases, and 13 bases lay outside the gene matches. The CDR3 nucleotides read TGTGCCAGCAGTTTACCTGGGGGCTCAGGGGGGGGCACCTTC. Translating it yields CASSLPGGSGGGTF.

The gene calls are TRBV5-1 and TRBJ1-2; TRBD1 agrees at 7 bases. Germline V gene sequence: CDR1 SGHRS, CDR2 YFSETQ. This CDR3 is 15 amino acids long. Trimming at V came to 5 bases and at J to 1 base, leaving 8 bases not matched to a gene. CDR3 nucleotide sequence: TGCGCCAGCAGTAGGACAGGAAACCATAACTATGGCTACACCTTC. It encodes CASSRTGNHNYGYTF.

This clonotype was counted a few times. V and J are TRBV7-7 and TRBJ2-1; maybe TRBD2 (5 bases). The V and J ends lost 5 bases and 2 bases respectively, with 19 bases between them. This CDR3 has 17 amino acids. Germline CDR1 is SSHAT and CDR2 is FNYEAQ (reference sequence). The CDR3 region is CASSPGGGLKAYNEQFF. The CDR3 DNA follows: TGTGCCAGCAGCCCCGGAGGTGGGCTTAAGGCCTACAATGAGCAGTTCTTC. The full variable domain, with the rest looked up from reference TRBV7-7 and TRBJ2-1, is GAGVSQSPRYKVTKRGQDVTLRCDPISSHATLYWYQQALGQGPEFLTYFNYEAQPDKSGLPSDRFSAERPEGSISTLTIQRTEQRDSAMYRCASSPGGGLKAYNEQFFGPGTRLTVL.

Notes on this clonotype: Its ends do not fully match the called genes, so a read error is possible. This chain joins TRBV27 and TRBJ1-1; no reliable D call. The germline gives CDR1 MNHEY, CDR2 SMNVEV (reference sequence). The CDR3 runs to 13 residues. The CDR3 loop reads CASSLYLGRRAFF. CDR3 coding DNA: TGTGCCAGCAGCTTATACCTGGGCCGCCGAGCTTTCTTT.

The chain is built from TRBV6-6 and TRBJ2-7, with D unclear. CDR3 length: 13 amino acids. Germline V gives CDR1 MNHNY, CDR2 SVGAGI (reference sequence). Trimming removed 4 bases at V and 7 bases at J, with 14 bases between. CDR3 sequence (DNA): TGTGCCAGCAGTTTGAGCCTTCAAGGGGAGCAGTACTTC. Protein: CASSLSLQGEQYF.

The CDR3 DNA reads as TGTGCCAGCAGTTCGTCGGAAAATGAAAAACTGTTTTTT. It encodes CASSSSENEKLFF. The chain uses TRBV27 and TRBJ1-4; D is ambiguous. Per germline, CDR1 MNHEY and CDR2 SMNVEV (reference sequence). The CDR3 is 13 residues long. The V end lost 4 bases, the J end lost 5 bases, and 8 bases lay between the germline ends.

The chain carries TRBV4-1 and TRBJ1-6; 10 nucleotides match TRBD1. The CDR3 runs 15 residues. CDR1 is MGHRA and CDR2 is YSYEKL in the germline V gene. Germline trimming cut 4 bases from V and 10 bases from J; bases unmatched to any gene: 7. The CDR3 DNA sequence: TGCGCCAGCAGCCGACTTCTGGACAGGGGGTCACCCCTCCACTTT. It specifies CASSRLLDRGSPLHF.

The chain carries TRBV29-1 and TRBJ2-5; D may be TRBD2 (5 bases). The germline CDR1 and CDR2 sequences are SQVTM and ANQGSEA. The ends were cut back, 2 bases at V and 0 bases at J, with 13 bases in the middle. The CDR3 loop spans 15 amino acids. CDR3: CSVETPAGNQETQYF. CDR3 nucleotide sequence: TGCAGCGTTGAAACCCCCGCGGGTAACCAAGAGACCCAGTACTTC.

The chain uses TRBV6-6 and TRBJ2-5; 7 bases fit TRBD1. Germline CDR1 is MNHNY and CDR2 is SVGAGI (reference sequence). The V segment lost 5 bases and the J segment 5 bases; nucleotides outside the gene matches: 8. The CDR3 is 14 amino acids. The DNA for the CDR3 is TGTGCCAGCAGTGGGACAGATAATAGGGAGACCCAGTACTTC. Translation: CASSGTDNRETQYF.